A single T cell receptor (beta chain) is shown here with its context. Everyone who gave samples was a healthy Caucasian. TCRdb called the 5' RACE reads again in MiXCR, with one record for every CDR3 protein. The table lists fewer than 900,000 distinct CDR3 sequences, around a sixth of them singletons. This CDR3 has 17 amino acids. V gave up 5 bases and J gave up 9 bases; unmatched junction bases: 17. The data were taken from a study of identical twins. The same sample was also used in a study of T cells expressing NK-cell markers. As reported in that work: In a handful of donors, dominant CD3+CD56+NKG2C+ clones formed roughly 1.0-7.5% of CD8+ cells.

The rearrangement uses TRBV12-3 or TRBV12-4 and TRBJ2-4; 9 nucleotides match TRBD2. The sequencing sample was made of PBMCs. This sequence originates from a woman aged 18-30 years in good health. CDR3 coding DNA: TGTGCCAGCAGTCCCGACTGGGTAGCGGGAGAAGGGCGCATTCAGTACTTC. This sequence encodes CASSPDWVAGEGRIQYF.